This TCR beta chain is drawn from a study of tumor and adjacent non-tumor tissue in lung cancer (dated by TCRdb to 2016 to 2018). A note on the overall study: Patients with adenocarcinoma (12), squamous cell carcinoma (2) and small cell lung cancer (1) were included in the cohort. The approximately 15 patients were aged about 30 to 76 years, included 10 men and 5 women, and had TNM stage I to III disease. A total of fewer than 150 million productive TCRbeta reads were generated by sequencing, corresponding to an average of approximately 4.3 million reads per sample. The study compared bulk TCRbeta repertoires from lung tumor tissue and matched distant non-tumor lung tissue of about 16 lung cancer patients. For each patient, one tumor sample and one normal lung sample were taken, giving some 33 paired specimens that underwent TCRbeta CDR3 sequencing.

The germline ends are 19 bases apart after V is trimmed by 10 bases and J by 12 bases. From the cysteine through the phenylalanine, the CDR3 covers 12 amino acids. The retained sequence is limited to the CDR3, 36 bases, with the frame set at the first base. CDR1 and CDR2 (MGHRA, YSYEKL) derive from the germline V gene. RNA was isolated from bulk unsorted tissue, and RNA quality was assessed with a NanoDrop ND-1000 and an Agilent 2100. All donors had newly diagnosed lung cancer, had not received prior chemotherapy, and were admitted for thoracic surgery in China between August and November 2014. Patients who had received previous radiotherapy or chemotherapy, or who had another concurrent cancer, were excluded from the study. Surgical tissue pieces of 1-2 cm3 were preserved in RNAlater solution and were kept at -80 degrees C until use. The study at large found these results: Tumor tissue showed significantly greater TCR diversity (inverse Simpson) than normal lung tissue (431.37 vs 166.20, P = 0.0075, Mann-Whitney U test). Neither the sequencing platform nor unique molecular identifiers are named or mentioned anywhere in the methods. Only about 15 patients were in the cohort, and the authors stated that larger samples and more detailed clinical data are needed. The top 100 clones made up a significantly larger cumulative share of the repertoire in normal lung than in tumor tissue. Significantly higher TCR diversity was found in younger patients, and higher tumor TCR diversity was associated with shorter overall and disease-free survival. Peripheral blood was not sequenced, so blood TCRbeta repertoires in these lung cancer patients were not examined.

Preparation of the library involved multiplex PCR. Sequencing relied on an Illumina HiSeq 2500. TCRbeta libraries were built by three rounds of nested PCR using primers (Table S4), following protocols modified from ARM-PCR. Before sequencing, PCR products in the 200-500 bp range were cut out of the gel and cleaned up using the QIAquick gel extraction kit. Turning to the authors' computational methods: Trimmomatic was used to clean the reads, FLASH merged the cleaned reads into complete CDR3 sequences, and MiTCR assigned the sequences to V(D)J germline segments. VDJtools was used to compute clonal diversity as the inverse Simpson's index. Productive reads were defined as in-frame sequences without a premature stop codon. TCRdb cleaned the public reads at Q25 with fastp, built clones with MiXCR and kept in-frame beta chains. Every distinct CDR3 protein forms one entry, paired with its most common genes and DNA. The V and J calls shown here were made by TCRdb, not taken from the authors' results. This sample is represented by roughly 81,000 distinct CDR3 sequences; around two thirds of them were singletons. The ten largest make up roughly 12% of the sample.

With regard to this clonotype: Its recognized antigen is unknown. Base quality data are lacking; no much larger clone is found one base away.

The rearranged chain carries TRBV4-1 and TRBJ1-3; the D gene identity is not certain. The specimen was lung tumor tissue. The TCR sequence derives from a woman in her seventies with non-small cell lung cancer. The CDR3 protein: CAKPFRGNIIYF. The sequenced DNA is TGCGCCAAGCCGTTCCGGGGTAATATCATATATTTT.